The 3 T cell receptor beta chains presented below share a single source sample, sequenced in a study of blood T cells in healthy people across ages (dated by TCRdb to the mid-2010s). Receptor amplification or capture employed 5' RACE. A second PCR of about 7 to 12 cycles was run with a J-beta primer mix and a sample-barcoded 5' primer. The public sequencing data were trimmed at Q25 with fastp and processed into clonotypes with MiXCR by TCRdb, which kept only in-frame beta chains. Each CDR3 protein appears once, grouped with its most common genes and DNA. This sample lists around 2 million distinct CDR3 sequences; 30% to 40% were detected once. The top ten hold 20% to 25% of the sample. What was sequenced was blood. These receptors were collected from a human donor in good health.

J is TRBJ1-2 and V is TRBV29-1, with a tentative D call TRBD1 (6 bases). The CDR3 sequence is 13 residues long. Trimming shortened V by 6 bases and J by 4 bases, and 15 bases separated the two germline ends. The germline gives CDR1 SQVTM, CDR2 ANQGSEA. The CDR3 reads CSVITGTSYGYTF. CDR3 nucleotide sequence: TGCAGCGTAATAACAGGGACGAGCTATGGCTACACCTTC.

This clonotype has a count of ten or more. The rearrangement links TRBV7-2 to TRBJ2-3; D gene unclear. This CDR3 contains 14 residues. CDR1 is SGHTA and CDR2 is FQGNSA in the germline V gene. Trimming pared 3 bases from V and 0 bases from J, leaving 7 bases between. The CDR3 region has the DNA TGTGCCAGCAGCTTCGATTCTAGCACAGATACGCAGTATTTT. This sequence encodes CASSFDSSTDTQYF.

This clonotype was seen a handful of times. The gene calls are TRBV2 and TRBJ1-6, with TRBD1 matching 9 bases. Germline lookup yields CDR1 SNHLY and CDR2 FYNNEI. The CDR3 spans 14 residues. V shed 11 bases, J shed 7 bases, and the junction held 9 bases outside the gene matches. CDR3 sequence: CASTWTGDNSPLHF. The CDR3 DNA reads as TGTGCCTCTACTTGGACAGGGGACAATTCACCCCTCCACTTT.